This T cell receptor (beta chain) was recovered during a study of T cell responses to AZD1222 COVID-19 vaccine. Overall study results and limits: Possibly, clonal diversity was underestimated; donors were largely white British and included more females. Spike-spanning, vaccine-associated CD4 TCRs were dominant at 160-218 and 743-854.

As to this clone: Antigen specificity is unknown.

Sequencing used immunoSEQ multiplex PCR; TCRdb keeps in-frame clones, though not all of them. The repertoire consists of roughly 110,000 clones, with 88% occurring once and the leading ten covering under 6.5%. The starting material was peripheral blood, obtained 28 days after the second AZD1222 dose. The TCR comes from an adult who received the AZD1222 COVID-19 vaccine.

The DNA for the CDR3 is TGTGCCAGCTCACCAGATCAGGGCAGCTACGAGCAGTACTTC. Translation gives CASSPDQGSYEQYF. The chain recombines TRBV18 with TRBJ2-7, with D maybe TRBD1 (5 bases). Germline-derived CDR1 and CDR2 are KGHSH and LQKENI. This CDR3 spans 14 amino acids. Trimming cost V 2 bases and J 3 bases, with 11 bases left between them.